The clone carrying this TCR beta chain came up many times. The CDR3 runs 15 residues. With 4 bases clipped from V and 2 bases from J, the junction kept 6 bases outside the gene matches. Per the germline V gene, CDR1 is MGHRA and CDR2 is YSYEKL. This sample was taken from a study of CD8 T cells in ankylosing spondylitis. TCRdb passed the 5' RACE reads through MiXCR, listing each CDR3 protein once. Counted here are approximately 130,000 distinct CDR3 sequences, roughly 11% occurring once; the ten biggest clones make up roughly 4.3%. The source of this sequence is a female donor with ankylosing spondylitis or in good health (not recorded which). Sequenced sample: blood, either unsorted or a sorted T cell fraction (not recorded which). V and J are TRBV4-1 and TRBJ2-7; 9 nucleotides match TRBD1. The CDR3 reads CASSRSGQGTYEQYF. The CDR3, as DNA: TGCGCCAGCAGCCGTTCGGGACAGGGTACCTACGAGCAGTACTTC.